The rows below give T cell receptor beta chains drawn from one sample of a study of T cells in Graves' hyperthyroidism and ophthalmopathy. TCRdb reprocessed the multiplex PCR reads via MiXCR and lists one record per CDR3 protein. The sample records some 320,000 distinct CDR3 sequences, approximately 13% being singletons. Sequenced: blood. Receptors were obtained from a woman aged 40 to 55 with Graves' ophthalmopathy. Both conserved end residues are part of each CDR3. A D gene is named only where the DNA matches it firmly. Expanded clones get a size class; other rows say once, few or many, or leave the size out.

CDR3 DNA: TGCGCCAGCAGCTTGGCGGGGTTTGCCTACAATGAGCAGTTCTTC; CDR3 protein: CASSLAGFAYNEQFF; clone size: few; V gene: TRBV5-1; D gene: NA; J gene: TRBJ2-1
CDR3 DNA: TGTGCCAGCACCGCGACAGCCATGAACACTGGAGCTTTCTTT; CDR3 protein: CASTATAMNTGAFF; clone size: NA; V gene: TRBV2; D gene: NA; J gene: TRBJ1-1
CDR3 DNA: TGTGCCAGCTCACCACCGTCGCTTCTTCGGACGCAGTATTTT; CDR3 protein: CASSPPSLLRTQYF; clone size: few; V gene: TRBV18; D gene: NA; J gene: TRBJ2-3
CDR3 DNA: TGTGCCAGCAGCCAAGCCAGGGGAGTGGTAGAGACCCAGTACTTC; CDR3 protein: CASSQARGVVETQYF; clone size: few; V gene: TRBV14; D gene: NA; J gene: TRBJ2-5
CDR3 DNA: TGTGCCAGCAGCGTAGAGTCTGACAGGCCTATTAACTATGGCTACACCTTC; CDR3 protein: CASSVESDRPINYGYTF; clone size: few; V gene: TRBV9; D gene: NA; J gene: TRBJ1-2
CDR3 DNA: TGTGCCAGCAGTTCCCGGGACAGGTGGTATGGCTACACCTTC; CDR3 protein: CASSSRDRWYGYTF; clone size: many; V gene: TRBV27; D gene: TRBD1; J gene: TRBJ1-2
CDR3 DNA: TGTGCCAGCAGTTTAGAAGGCTGGCTGGGCACTGAAGCTTTCTTT; CDR3 protein: CASSLEGWLGTEAFF; clone size: many; V gene: TRBV12-3/TRBV12-4; D gene: NA; J gene: TRBJ1-1
CDR3 DNA: TGCAGTGCTAGAGATGCGACAGGGTCTGGCTACACCTTC; CDR3 protein: CSARDATGSGYTF; clone size: few; V gene: TRBV20-1; D gene: TRBD1; J gene: TRBJ1-2
CDR3 DNA: TGTGCCAGCAGCTCCCGCCACCCTTCGGGACAGCGGTATGGCTACACCTTC; CDR3 protein: CASSSRHPSGQRYGYTF; clone size: few; V gene: TRBV5-6; D gene: TRBD1; J gene: TRBJ1-2
CDR3 DNA: TGTGCCAGCAGCTACCGACGGGCCCTCCGGGAGACCCAGTACTTC; CDR3 protein: CASSYRRALRETQYF; clone size: many; V gene: TRBV7-8; D gene: NA; J gene: TRBJ2-5
CDR3 DNA: TGTGCCAGCAGCTTAGATAGCGGGAGGAATGAGCAGTTCTTC; CDR3 protein: CASSLDSGRNEQFF; clone size: many; V gene: TRBV7-2; D gene: TRBD2; J gene: TRBJ2-1
CDR3 DNA: TGTGCCAGCAGTGGACTAGCGGGCCCAGATACGCAGTATTTT; CDR3 protein: CASSGLAGPDTQYF; clone size: many; V gene: TRBV2; D gene: TRBD2; J gene: TRBJ2-3
CDR3 DNA: TGCAGTGCTAGTAAACAGGGACTTCCGAAGACCCAGTACTTC; CDR3 protein: CSASKQGLPKTQYF; clone size: many; V gene: TRBV20-1; D gene: NA; J gene: TRBJ2-5
CDR3 DNA: TGTGCCAGCAGTGTGCAGTCCTATCAGCCCCAGCATTTT; CDR3 protein: CASSVQSYQPQHF; clone size: once; V gene: TRBV6-2/TRBV6-3; D gene: NA; J gene: TRBJ1-5
CDR3 DNA: TGTGCCAGCTCACCACTGGCCAGGACTGACCAAGAGACCCAGTACTTC; CDR3 protein: CASSPLARTDQETQYF; clone size: NA; V gene: TRBV18; D gene: NA; J gene: TRBJ2-5
CDR3 DNA: TGTGCCAGCAGTGCAAGGTTCGTCCACGAGCAGTACTTC; CDR3 protein: CASSARFVHEQYF; clone size: once; V gene: TRBV6-2/TRBV6-3; D gene: NA; J gene: TRBJ2-7
CDR3 DNA: TGTGCCAGCAGTAAAACCGACACATACAATGAGCAGTTCTTC; CDR3 protein: CASSKTDTYNEQFF; clone size: many; V gene: TRBV28; D gene: NA; J gene: TRBJ2-1
CDR3 DNA: TGTGCCATCAGTGAGTCGTGGCGGGGGGGCGCCGAGCAGTACTTC; CDR3 protein: CAISESWRGGAEQYF; clone size: many; V gene: TRBV10-3; D gene: TRBD2; J gene: TRBJ2-7
CDR3 DNA: TGTGCCAGCAGCTTGGGGTTTGGAAACACCATATATTTT; CDR3 protein: CASSLGFGNTIYF; clone size: NA; V gene: TRBV5-5; D gene: NA; J gene: TRBJ1-3
CDR3 DNA: TGTGCCAGCAGTTTAGCGGCCCGTGGGACTGAAGCTTTCTTT; CDR3 protein: CASSLAARGTEAFF; clone size: many; V gene: TRBV12-3/TRBV12-4; D gene: NA; J gene: TRBJ1-1
CDR3 DNA: TGTGCCTGGAGTCTCCCTACATTGGCCTACAATGAGCAGTTCTTC; CDR3 protein: CAWSLPTLAYNEQFF; clone size: NA; V gene: TRBV30; D gene: NA; J gene: TRBJ2-1
CDR3 DNA: TGTGCCAGCAGGAGGCCGAGCACAGATACGCAGTATTTT; CDR3 protein: CASRRPSTDTQYF; clone size: many; V gene: TRBV27; D gene: NA; J gene: TRBJ2-3
CDR3 DNA: TGCAGTGCCCCTAGGGGGCCTATAGGGCGAGGGGTCGGTGTCGGAACTGAAGCTTTCTTT; CDR3 protein: CSAPRGPIGRGVGVGTEAFF; clone size: NA; V gene: TRBV20-1; D gene: TRBD1; J gene: TRBJ1-1